This passage covers 18 T cell receptor beta chains from one sample sequenced in a study of cytomegalovirus exposure and HLA in healthy donors. The method was immunoSEQ multiplex PCR; TCRdb's version includes in-frame clones alone and lacks a portion of them. Of roughly 330,000 clones in the sample, around 90% were seen once. Specimen: PBMCs. The receptors were gathered from a woman aged 25-40 years in good health and CMV-seropositive.

The chain couples TRBV27 to TRBJ2-1, with D perhaps assigned TRBD1 or TRBD2 (5 bases each). In germline, CDR1 is MNHEY, CDR2 SMNVEV (reference sequence). The CDR3 length is 12 residues. V was clipped by 2 bases and J by 6 bases, with 5 bases between them. CDR3 bases: TGTGCCAGCAGTTTAGGGGGCAATGAGCAGTTCTTC. Its translation is CASSLGGNEQFF.

V usage is TRBV30 and J usage is TRBJ2-1; TRBD2 agrees at 9 bases. With V trimmed by 2 bases and J by 10 bases, 6 bases remained unmatched. Germline lookup yields CDR1 GTSNPN and CDR2 SVGIG (reference sequence). The CDR3 sequence is 13 residues long. The CDR3: CAWSSSGTIEQFF. The CDR3 coding sequence is TGTGCCTGGAGTTCTAGCGGGACTATAGAGCAGTTCTTC.

CDR3 sequence: CASSTSGRIYEQYF. CDR3 coding DNA: TGTGCCAGCAGTACTAGCGGGAGGATCTACGAGCAGTACTTC. The J gene is TRBJ2-7, the V gene TRBV27; 12 bases fit TRBD2. Germline CDR1 and CDR2: MNHEY and SMNVEV (reference sequence). With V trimmed by 5 bases and J by 3 bases, 2 bases remained unmatched. CDR3 length equals 14 residues.

This clone was counted a few times. The rearrangement links TRBV6-4 to TRBJ1-5, with TRBD1 as a possible D gene (5 bases). V lost 3 bases and J lost 6, with 18 bases in between. The germline CDR1 and CDR2 sequences are MRHNA and SNTAGT. This CDR3 has 16 residues. CDR3 protein: CASSERGSPGSQPQHF. DNA for the CDR3: TGTGCCAGCAGTGAACGGGGCTCACCGGGTAGTCAGCCCCAGCATTTT.

The rearrangement links TRBV7-6 to TRBJ2-7; D remains ambiguous. This CDR3 spans 17 amino acids. Trimming stripped 0 bases from V and 1 base from J, with 16 bases between. Germline V lookup: CDR1 SGHVS, CDR2 FNYEAQ. CDR3 sequence (DNA): TGTGCCAGCAGCTTAGCACTCACTCCCCACGCGTCCTACGAGCAGTACTTC. Amino acids: CASSLALTPHASYEQYF.

This chain links TRBV2 with TRBJ2-3; 7 bases line up with TRBD1. The length of the CDR3 is 13 residues. Germline lookup yields CDR1 SNHLY and CDR2 FYNNEI. V shed 7 bases and J 0 bases; nucleotides not matched to a gene: 1. CDR3: CASKGASTDTQYF. In DNA, the CDR3 is TGTGCCAGCAAGGGGGCTAGCACAGATACGCAGTATTTT. Supplemented by reference TRBV2 and TRBJ2-3, the full variable domain reads EPEVTQTPSHQVTQMGQEVILRCVPISNHLYFYWYRQILGQKVEFLVSFYNNEISEKSEIFDDQFSVERPDGSNFTLKIRSTKLEDSAMYFCASKGASTDTQYFGPGTRLTVL.

This rearrangement joins TRBV6-1 to TRBJ2-7; D is ambiguous. The V and J ends lost 6 bases and 3 bases respectively, with 6 bases between them. Germline CDR1 reads MNHNS; CDR2 reads SASEGT. CDR3 size: 11 residues. The CDR3 sequence is CASSGFYEQYF. The DNA of the CDR3 is TGTGCCAGCAGCGGGTTCTACGAGCAGTACTTC.

DNA of the CDR3: TGTGCCAGCAGCCCTCGAGCCCGGACTACCCAAAGGCAAGAGACCCAGTACTTC. This translates into CASSPRARTTQRQETQYF. The gene calls are TRBV9 and TRBJ2-5; D possibly corresponds to TRBD2 (6 bases). The CDR3 is made up of 18 amino acids. CDR1 SGDLS and CDR2 YYNGEE come from the germline V gene. V was trimmed by 4 bases and J by 2 bases, leaving 24 bases between them. The full variable domain, its missing parts supplied by reference TRBV9 and TRBJ2-5, is DSGVTQTPKHLITATGQRVTLRCSPRSGDLSVYWYQQSLDQGLQFLIQYYNGEERAKGNILERFSAQQFPDLHSELNLSSLELGDSALYFCASSPRARTTQRQETQYFGPGTRLLVL.

The chain has TRBV13 and TRBJ1-4, with 9 nucleotides matching TRBD1. The CDR3 is 13 residues long. Germline CDR1 PRHDT, CDR2 FYEKMQ (reference sequence). Trimming removed 9 bases from V and 6 bases from J; junction bases left unmatched: 5. The CDR3, as DNA: TGTGCCAGTAACAGGGGGCGGTATGAAAAACTGTTTTTT. Translating gives CASNRGRYEKLFF. Complete variable domain (other parts from reference TRBV13 and TRBJ1-4): AAGVIQSPRHLIKEKRETATLKCYPIPRHDTVYWYQQGPGQDPQFLISFYEKMQSDKGSIPDRFSAQQFSDYHSELNMSSLELGDSALYFCASNRGRYEKLFFGSGTQLSVL.

This chain joins TRBV5-4 and TRBJ2-2; no clear D. Trimming shortened V by 7 bases and J by 5 bases, and 9 bases separated the two germline ends. CDR3 length: 12 residues. CDR1 SGHNT and CDR2 YYREEE come from the germline V gene (reference sequence). Here the CDR3 reads CASRIGTGELFF. The CDR3 DNA sequence: TGTGCCAGCCGGATTGGGACCGGGGAGCTGTTTTTT.

This clone turned up a few times. The chain is built from TRBV7-2 and TRBJ1-1, with 7 bases identical to TRBD1. The junction had 10 bases not matched to a gene; V was cut back by 6 bases and J by 6 bases. The germline V gene encodes CDR1 SGHTA and CDR2 FQGNSA. CDR3 length equals 14 residues. The CDR3 coding sequence is TGTGCCAGCAGAGGAACAGGGGTGGTCGCTGAAGCTTTCTTT. Amino acids: CASRGTGVVAEAFF.

The V call is TRBV5-1, the J call TRBJ2-7; the D gene is possibly TRBD2 (5 bases). Trimming removed 0 bases at V and 1 base at J, with 17 bases between. This CDR3 is 17 amino acids long. CDR1 is SGHRS, CDR2 YFSETQ, per germline. CDR3 protein: CASSLEGRASRSYEQYF. The CDR3 nucleotides are TGCGCCAGCAGCTTGGAGGGTCGGGCTAGCCGTTCCTACGAGCAGTACTTC.

The V call is TRBV27, the J call TRBJ2-7, with 7 bases identical to TRBD2. V shed 8 bases and J 4 bases; nucleotides not matched to a gene: 11. CDR1 MNHEY and CDR2 SMNVEV come from the germline V gene (reference sequence). The CDR3 is made up of 14 amino acids. CDR3 DNA: TGTGCCAGCGGGAGGGGCCTACCAGAATACGAGCAGTACTTC. As protein: CASGRGLPEYEQYF.

Many counts were recorded for this clone. J is TRBJ2-7 and V is TRBV14; no firm D call. V lost 4 bases and J 6 bases, leaving 7 bases between the germline ends. The germline gives CDR1 SGHDN, CDR2 FVKESK. CDR3 size: 11 residues. The CDR3 reads CASSLGGEQYF. Written as DNA, the CDR3 is TGTGCCAGCAGCCTAGGTGGCGAGCAGTACTTC.

The chain combines TRBV28 with TRBJ1-5, with D maybe TRBD1 (6 bases). Germline V lookup: CDR1 MDHEN, CDR2 SYDVKM. Trimming took 6 bases from V and 7 from J, leaving 19 bases between them. The CDR3 has 15 amino acids. The CDR3 DNA sequence: TGTGCCAGCAGGCCCCACGGGGGGCGGGGACAGCCCCAGCATTTT. The encoded protein is CASRPHGGRGQPQHF.

This chain joins TRBV30 and TRBJ2-6; D is perhaps TRBD1 or TRBD2 (5 bases each). Between the trimmed V and J ends, which lost 8 bases and 0 bases, there was a span of 14 bases. From germline, CDR1 is GTSNPN and CDR2 SVGIG (reference sequence). This CDR3 has 15 amino acids. CDR3 sequence: CAGWDGRSGANVLTF. CDR3 in DNA: TGTGCCGGATGGGACGGCCGCTCTGGGGCCAACGTCCTGACTTTC.

This chain links TRBV6-1 with TRBJ1-6; D unclear. Germline V lookup: CDR1 MNHNS, CDR2 SASEGT. CDR3 size: 17 residues. V gave up 3 bases and J gave up 0 bases, with 12 bases separating them. This chain's CDR3 is CASSEAAASSYNSPLHF. CDR3 DNA sequence: TGTGCCAGCAGTGAGGCGGCAGCTAGCTCCTATAATTCACCCCTCCACTTT.

The chain joins TRBV9 to TRBJ1-6; no firm D call. From germline, CDR1 is SGDLS and CDR2 YYNGEE. V was shortened by 4 bases and J by 7 bases, with 15 bases between the two germline ends. CDR3 length: 15 residues. Written as DNA, the CDR3 is TGTGCCAGCAGCCCCGGTAGTCAAGGGAATTCACCCCTCCACTTT. It codes for CASSPGSQGNSPLHF.